This TCR beta chain was captured by sequencing in a study of metastatic and nonmetastatic thyroid tumors (dated by TCRdb to 2019 to 2021). Broadly, across the study: For patients with malignant and with benign thyroid disease, the researchers compared repertoires between peripheral blood samples and tumor or nodule tissue samples.

A remark on this clone: Its antigen has not been determined. Base quality data are lacking; no much larger clone is found one base away.

Library prep was done by PCR. TCRdb lists the instrument as Illumina HiSeq 4000. High-throughput sequencing was used to profile the TCR beta-chain CDR3 region of each patient. As for how the authors treated the data: A classifier to discriminate distant-metastatic papillary thyroid cancer patients was built from CDR3 differences across clinicopathological groups. The Shannon index was used to assess repertoire diversity, and the Morisita-Horn index was used to assess tumor-blood repertoire similarity. TCRdb reran the public reads through fastp at Q25 and MiXCR, keeping productive beta chains. TCRdb assigned the V and J calls; the authors' analysis was not used. For this sample the table gives approximately 15,000 clones, of which about 20% were detected only once. Jointly, the top ten make up about 14% of the sample. No treatment had been received by any patient before thyroid surgery. The study retrospectively analysed patient clinical samples collected from the early 2010s to the late 2010s using T-cell receptor beta sequencing.

Via the germline V gene (reference sequence), CDR1 is DFQATT and CDR2 SNEGSKA. CDR3 length: 14 amino acids, cysteine to phenylalanine. Only the CDR3 portion is preserved as DNA: 42 bases, with reading frame beginning at the first base. The trim is 5 bases for V and 4 bases for J, with a gap of 18 bases between the germline ends. Beyond this particular receptor, the publication reports: In both blood and tumor samples, TCR beta diversity was reported to be significantly higher in malignant tumors than in benign nodules.

The sequence was collected from a female donor with papillary thyroid cancer or a benign thyroid nodule (not recorded which). Some clones in this sample may be carry-over from other donors' samples. In this chain, TRBV20-1 is recombined with TRBJ2-7, with a tentative D gene TRBD2 over 7 matching bases. The specimen sequenced was blood. In nucleotides, the sequence is TGCAGTGCTCCCCCGGGGGGCATGGGTTACGAGCAGTACTTC. It translates as CSAPPGGMGYEQYF.